This TCR beta chain was retrieved from a study of blood T cell repertoires in COVID-19 (TCRdb year 2020). Broadly, across the study: Samples from collaborators originated in the United States, Italy and Spain and spanned both the acute and convalescent phases of COVID-19. Samples came from the ongoing ImmuneRACE study (first 160 participants) plus 1,254 subjects from 6 global collaborators. HLA class I and class II types, where available, came from metadata supplied by the sample provider rather than from assay-based typing. The prospective study material was composed of cDNA or gDNA derived from T cells, B-cell-depleted T cells, or PBMCs. A de-identified subject ID, COVID-19 status, age in years and sex were almost always included in the sample metadata. A freely available public database, intended as a resource for researchers studying the immune response to SARS-CoV-2, is where the repertoires were released. The dataset comprised deeply sampled blood TCRbeta repertoires from subjects exposed to, actively infected with, or recovered from COVID-19. Summary of the overall study and its limitations: Clinical and demographic metadata were provided uncurated, with the amount varying by source and participant.

CDR1 is given as MDHEN and CDR2 as SYDVKM, both from the germline V gene. The CDR3 numbers 15 residues from cysteine through phenylalanine. Only the CDR3 part of the read is kept: 45 bases, read in frame from the first base. One collaborating source in Seattle enrolled patients while the patients were actively infected and followed the patients over time throughout the course of disease. Each collaborating institution followed its own protocols to collect whole blood in K2EDTA tubes. For TCRbeta analysis, collaborators shipped samples in one of three forms: frozen whole blood, isolated PBMCs, or DNA extracted from either of those sample types. TCRbeta CDR3 regions were amplified from genomic DNA by means of the immunoSEQ Assay, a bias-controlled multiplex PCR. Regarding the original processing steps: Nucleated cell counts per sample were estimated from amplification of reference gene primers within the assay. To quantify the absolute abundance of each unique TCRbeta CDR3 rearrangement, sequence reads were collapsed and filtered. Productive Simpson clonality was computed per sample as the square root of Simpson's diversity index over productive rearrangements. TCRdb took over this immuneACCESS table, retaining in-frame rearrangements with V and J assigned. Such tables are incomplete; in checked studies, under half of the missing clones stem from an unresolved V gene, and the remainder is unexplained. V, J and clone size are those of that table, while D and trimming were read from the DNA. The sample table lists around 40,000 clones, around nine tenths of them with a count of one. The biggest ten clones account for 3.5% to 5% of the sample.

This clone was picked up one time. What antigen it recognizes has not been identified. At one boundary the junction diverges from the germline segment, which might be a read error. Sequenced material: peripheral blood. The source is a middle-aged man with COVID-19, enrolled during active disease. Rearrangement joined TRBV28 to TRBJ1-1, with the D gene uncertain. CDR3 sequence: CASRGEGAVKTEAFF. The nucleotides read TGTGCCAGCAGAGGTGAGGGCGCGGTGAAAACTGAAGCTTTCTTT.